This T cell receptor (beta chain) was sequenced for a study of T cells in Graves' hyperthyroidism and ophthalmopathy. Amplification targeted TCR beta CDR3 regions from RNA transcripts. In the first-round RT-PCR of the TCR CDR3, the HTBI primer set was used. TCRdb passed the multiplex PCR reads through MiXCR, listing each CDR3 protein once. The data contain hundreds of thousands of distinct CDR3 sequences, about 14% of them singletons. Clinical Activity Scores of at least 3, NOSPECS grades of at least 4 and durations under 3 months characterized ophthalmopathy patients. Material for sequencing was blood. The receptor's source is a man aged 18 to 29 with Graves' ophthalmopathy.

The CDR3 DNA follows: TGTGCCAGCACCCAATTAGGGAGTTCCTACGAGCAGTACTTC. Its protein is CASTQLGSSYEQYF. The J gene is TRBJ2-7, the V gene TRBV27; weak D call: TRBD2 (5 bases). The CDR3 is 14 residues long. Per the germline V gene, CDR1 is MNHEY and CDR2 is SMNVEV (reference sequence). The V end lost 7 bases, the J end lost 1 base, and 14 bases lay between the germline ends.